A selection of T cell receptor beta chains follows, all from one sample in a study of blood T cells in healthy people across ages. One entry per CDR3 protein, called by TCRdb with MiXCR from the 5' RACE reads. This sample carries hundreds of thousands of distinct CDR3 sequences, about half of them seen once, and the ten largest clones take approximately 18%. The sample was blood. The receptors derive from a man of 80 years or more in good health. CDR3s include the opening cysteine and the closing phenylalanine or tryptophan. Fields, in order: D gene, V gene, CDR3 length, J gene, clone size, CDR3 DNA, CDR3 protein. D genes are given only for firm matches. Not all rows give a size; the values are once, few, many and, for expanded clones, a class.

>TRBD2|TRBV29-1|15|TRBJ2-1|few
TGCAGCGCCAGGGCGGGACTAGCCGCCTACAATGAGCAGTTCTTC
CSARAGLAAYNEQFF
>-|TRBV10-3|12|TRBJ2-3|-
TGTGCCATCAGGGGGGTGGCAGATACGCAGTATTTT
CAIRGVADTQYF
>-|TRBV19|15|TRBJ2-6|-
TGTGCCAGTACCCGGTGGGGCTCTGGGGCCAACGTCCTGACTTTC
CASTRWGSGANVLTF
>-|TRBV20-1|13|TRBJ1-2|once
TGCAGTGCTATGAGCGGGGATCTCTATGGCTACACCTTC
CSAMSGDLYGYTF
>TRBD1|TRBV10-3|15|TRBJ1-6|few
TGTGCCACCTCAAGGCCGGGACAGGGGAATTGGCCCCTCCACTTT
CATSRPGQGNWPLHF
>-|TRBV5-1|15|TRBJ2-7|few
TGCGCCAGCAGCTTGGGGTTCCAGGTTCCCTACGAGCAGTACTTC
CASSLGFQVPYEQYF
>-|TRBV7-9|14|TRBJ2-1|-
TGTGCCAGCAGCTTTTCCGGGAACTACAATGAGCAGTTCTTC
CASSFSGNYNEQFF
>TRBD1|TRBV18|12|TRBJ2-3|-
TGTGCCAGCTCACCCGGGACAGGCACGCAGTATTTT
CASSPGTGTQYF
>-|TRBV7-2|15|TRBJ1-1|-
TGTGCCAGCAGCTTACCGCCAGGGCTGAACACTGAAGCTTTCTTT
CASSLPPGLNTEAFF
>-|TRBV18|16|TRBJ2-3|few
TGTGCCAGCTCACTGTCACCCAGGATCAGCACAGATACGCAGTATTTT
CASSLSPRISTDTQYF
>-|TRBV7-2|14|TRBJ2-5|-
TGTGCCAGCAGCTTAGGCTACGCCGGAGAGACCCAGTACTTC
CASSLGYAGETQYF
>-|TRBV19|15|TRBJ2-3|few
TGTGCCAGTGCCCAGGCAGGACTGAGCACAGATACGCAGTATTTT
CASAQAGLSTDTQYF
>TRBD1|TRBV28|15|TRBJ1-2|-
TGTGCCAGCAGTTCCCGGGACAGTTTTCACTATGGCTACACCTTC
CASSSRDSFHYGYTF
>-|TRBV5-1|15|TRBJ1-1|-
TGCGCCAGCAGCTTGGCAGGACAGCGCCAAACTGAAGCTTTCTTT
CASSLAGQRQTEAFF
>TRBD2|TRBV20-1|13|TRBJ2-1|-
TGCAGTGCTAGTCCGGGACTAGCAAGAGAGCAGTTCTTC
CSASPGLAREQFF
>-|TRBV6-5|15|TRBJ2-1|once
TGTGCCAGCAGGCCCTCACTAGGAACCTACAATGAGCAGTTCTTC
CASRPSLGTYNEQFF
>-|TRBV11-3|13|TRBJ2-5|many
TGTGCCAGCAGCCCGGGGACATCGGGGGCCCAGTACTTC
CASSPGTSGAQYF
>-|TRBV9|15|TRBJ2-7|-
TGTGCCAGCAGCGCCGACAAGGGGAGGTCCTACGAGCAGTACTTC
CASSADKGRSYEQYF
>TRBD1|TRBV7-3|20|TRBJ2-1|-
TGTGCCAGCAGCTTAGTCATTCTGGGACAGGGGTCTAGCTCCTACAATGAGCAGTTCTTC
CASSLVILGQGSSSYNEQFF
>-|TRBV10-2|13|TRBJ2-7|few
TGCGCCAGCAGTGAACTCCCTCGATACGAGCAGTACTTC
CASSELPRYEQYF
>TRBD2|TRBV7-2|20|TRBJ2-7|-
TGTGCCAGCAGCTTTAGGGGAGGGGGACTAGCGGGTTTCACCCCTTACGAGCAGTACTTC
CASSFRGGGLAGFTPYEQYF
>-|TRBV4-2|16|TRBJ1-6|-
TGTGCCAGCAGCCAAGATGAGGGATCTGGGAATTCACCCCTCCACTTT
CASSQDEGSGNSPLHF
>-|TRBV20-1|14|TRBJ2-5|-
TGCAGTGCTCCCTCCAGTATGTTCCAAGAGACCCAGTACTTC
CSAPSSMFQETQYF
>-|TRBV6-2/TRBV6-3|13|TRBJ2-7|few
TGTGCCAGCACCGCGACGGAGCTCCGTGGGCAGTACTTC
CASTATELRGQYF
>TRBD1|TRBV7-9|15|TRBJ2-3|-
TGTGCCAGCAACCGGGACAGAGACGTCACAGATACGCAGTATTTT
CASNRDRDVTDTQYF
>TRBD2|TRBV27|17|TRBJ2-1|-
TGTGCCGGCAGTCCAAACCACCTTCAGCGGGAGGGCAATGAGCAGTTCTTC
CAGSPNHLQREGNEQFF
>-|TRBV6-6|17|TRBJ2-1|many
TGTGCCAGCAGTTACTCGGGGCTGAGCGGCTCCTACAATGAGCAGTTCTTC
CASSYSGLSGSYNEQFF
>-|TRBV15|18|TRBJ1-2|-
TGTGCCACCAGCAGAGATGAGGCAGGGCTTACTTCTAACTATGGCTACACCTTC
CATSRDEAGLTSNYGYTF
>-|TRBV7-9|18|TRBJ2-1|-
TGTACCAGCAGCTTAGTTGGCAGAGCTATACTAACCTACAATGAGCAGTTCTTC
CTSSLVGRAILTYNEQFF
>-|TRBV6-6|11|TRBJ1-1|-
TGTGCAAGCAGGGGCACAGGGAAAGCTTTCTTT
CASRGTGKAFF
>-|TRBV20-1|15|TRBJ1-1|few
TGCAGTGCTAGTGATTGGGTTTCGGGACGGCAAGAAGCTTTCTTT
CSASDWVSGRQEAFF
>TRBD1|TRBV2|15|TRBJ1-6|-
TGTGCCAGCAGAGTGACAGGGCTAGATAATTCACCCCTCCACTTT
CASRVTGLDNSPLHF
>-|TRBV7-9|16|TRBJ2-2|-
TGTGCCAGCAGCTTAAGGGAGCGGGCGAACACCGGGGAGCTGTTTTTT
CASSLRERANTGELFF
>-|TRBV14|14|TRBJ2-5|-
TGTGCCAGCAGCCAAATGTCAAACCGAGAGACCCAGTACTTC
CASSQMSNRETQYF
>-|TRBV4-2|14|TRBJ2-5|-
TGTGCCAGCAGCCCGGGGGGGACAGAAGAGACCCAGTACTTC
CASSPGGTEETQYF
>-|TRBV29-1|13|TRBJ2-3|few
TGCAGCGTTGAAGATGGCCGGGACCATACGCAGTATTTT
CSVEDGRDHTQYF
>TRBD1|TRBV6-2/TRBV6-3|15|TRBJ1-2|once
TGTGCCAGCAGCTACAGGGACAGAATACTCTATGGCTACACCTTC
CASSYRDRILYGYTF
>TRBD1|TRBV9|16|TRBJ2-5|many
TGTGCCAGCAGCGTAGCTCCAGGGGGCAATATGGAGACCCAGTACTTC
CASSVAPGGNMETQYF
>-|TRBV7-3|16|TRBJ2-5|-
TGTGCCAGCAGCTTAATGGTAGGGCGGTTTGAAAATGAGCAGTACTTC
CASSLMVGRFENEQYF
>TRBD1|TRBV4-3|14|TRBJ2-4|-
TGCGCCAGCAGCCAATACAGGGGACAAAACATTCAGTACTTC
CASSQYRGQNIQYF
>-|TRBV5-6|13|TRBJ1-2|few
TGTGCCAGCTTTCGGACAGCCAACTATGGCTACACCTTC
CASFRTANYGYTF
>-|TRBV6-2/TRBV6-3|15|TRBJ2-1|-
TGTGCCAGCAGTTTTCGGACAGCCTCCTACAATGAGCAGTTCTTC
CASSFRTASYNEQFF
>-|TRBV4-1|13|TRBJ2-5|-
TGCACCAGCAGCCAGTGGCGCGGAGAGACCCAGTACTTC
CTSSQWRGETQYF